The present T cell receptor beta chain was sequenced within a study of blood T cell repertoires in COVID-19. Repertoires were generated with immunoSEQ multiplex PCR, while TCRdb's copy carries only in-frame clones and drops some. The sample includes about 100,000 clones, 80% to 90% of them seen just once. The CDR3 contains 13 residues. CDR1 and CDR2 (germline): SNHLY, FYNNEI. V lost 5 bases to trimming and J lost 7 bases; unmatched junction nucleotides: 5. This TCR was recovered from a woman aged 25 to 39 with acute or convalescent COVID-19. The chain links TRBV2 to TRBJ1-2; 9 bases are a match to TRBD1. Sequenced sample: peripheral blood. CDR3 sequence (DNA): TGTGCCAGCAGTACAGGGGGCGCCTCTGGCTACACCTTC. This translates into CASSTGGASGYTF.